The sequence of this TCR beta chain was determined in a study of blood T cell repertoires in COVID-19. On the study more broadly: The origin of the acute and convalescent COVID-19 samples was the United States, Italy and Spain. T cells, B-cell-depleted T cells, or PBMCs provided the cDNA or gDNA that served as material.

Enrollment of patients from Seattle took place during active infection, with longitudinal follow-up. Germline-derived CDR1 and CDR2 are LGHNT and FRNRAP. Trimming shortened V by 5 bases and J by 3 bases, and 20 bases separated the two germline ends. The CDR3 sequence is 16 residues long. Under the authors' procedure: Reference gene primer amplification in the assay estimated nucleated cell counts. TCRdb keeps only in-frame clones here, not all; method: immunoSEQ multiplex PCR. Clone size and the V and J calls come from that table; the DNA yielded D and trimming. The sample lists some 130,000 clones, around 90% seen once, with roughly 4.5% in the top ten.

The V call is TRBV12-5, the J call TRBJ2-7, with D perhaps TRBD1 (5 bases). This receptor was obtained from a man in his sixties with COVID-19, enrolled during active disease. Sequenced material: peripheral blood. The CDR3 DNA reads as TGTGCTAGTGGTCTCAGGGTAGGGGCAATAGGCTACGAGCAGTACTTC. Protein: CASGLRVGAIGYEQYF. Based on the CDR3 plus reference TRBV12-5 and TRBJ2-7, the full variable domain is DARVTQTPRHKVTEMGQEVTMRCQPILGHNTVFWYRQTMMQGLELLAYFRNRAPLDDSGMPKDRFSAEMPDATLATLKIQPSEPRDSAVYFCASGLRVGAIGYEQYFGPGTRLTVT.